This entry concerns a single T cell receptor (beta chain). The germline V gene has CDR1 LNHDA and CDR2 SQIVND (reference sequence). The CDR3 extends over 14 amino acids. The trim removed 10 bases at V and 2 bases at J, leaving 11 bases unmatched. This sample was included in a study of early T cells in non-severe SARS-CoV-2 infection. Whole-study context: Chains from this unsorted whole-blood bulk RNA could not be paired.

TCRdb processed the 5' RACE reads anew with MiXCR; each CDR3 protein has one entry. The table records about 90,000 distinct CDR3 sequences, about 12% of them present only once. This TCR derives from an adult who was a healthcare worker with PCR-confirmed SARS-CoV-2 infection or an uninfected control (not recorded which). The chain recombines TRBV19 with TRBJ2-7, with 7 bases lining up with TRBD1. The starting material was whole blood, obtained at baseline. CDR3 loop: CAIRRQGGTYEQYF. CDR3 DNA sequence: TGTGCCATTAGGAGACAGGGCGGAACCTACGAGCAGTACTTC.